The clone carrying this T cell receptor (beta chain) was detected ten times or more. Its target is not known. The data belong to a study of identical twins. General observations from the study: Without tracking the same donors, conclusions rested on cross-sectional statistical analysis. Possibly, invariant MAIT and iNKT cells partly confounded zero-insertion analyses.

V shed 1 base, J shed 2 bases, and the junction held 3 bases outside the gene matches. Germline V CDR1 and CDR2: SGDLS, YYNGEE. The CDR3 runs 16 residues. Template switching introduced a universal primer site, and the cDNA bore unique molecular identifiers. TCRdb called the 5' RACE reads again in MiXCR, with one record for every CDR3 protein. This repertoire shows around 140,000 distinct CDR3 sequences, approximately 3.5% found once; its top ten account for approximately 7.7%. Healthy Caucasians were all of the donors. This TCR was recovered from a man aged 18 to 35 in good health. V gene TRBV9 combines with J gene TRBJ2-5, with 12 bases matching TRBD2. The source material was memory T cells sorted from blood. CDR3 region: CASSVLAGGVQETQYF. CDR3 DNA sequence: TGTGCCAGCAGCGTACTAGCGGGAGGGGTTCAAGAGACCCAGTACTTC. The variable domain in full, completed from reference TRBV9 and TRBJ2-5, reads DSGVTQTPKHLITATGQRVTLRCSPRSGDLSVYWYQQSLDQGLQFLIQYYNGEERAKGNILERFSAQQFPDLHSELNLSSLELGDSALYFCASSVLAGGVQETQYFGPGTRLLVL.